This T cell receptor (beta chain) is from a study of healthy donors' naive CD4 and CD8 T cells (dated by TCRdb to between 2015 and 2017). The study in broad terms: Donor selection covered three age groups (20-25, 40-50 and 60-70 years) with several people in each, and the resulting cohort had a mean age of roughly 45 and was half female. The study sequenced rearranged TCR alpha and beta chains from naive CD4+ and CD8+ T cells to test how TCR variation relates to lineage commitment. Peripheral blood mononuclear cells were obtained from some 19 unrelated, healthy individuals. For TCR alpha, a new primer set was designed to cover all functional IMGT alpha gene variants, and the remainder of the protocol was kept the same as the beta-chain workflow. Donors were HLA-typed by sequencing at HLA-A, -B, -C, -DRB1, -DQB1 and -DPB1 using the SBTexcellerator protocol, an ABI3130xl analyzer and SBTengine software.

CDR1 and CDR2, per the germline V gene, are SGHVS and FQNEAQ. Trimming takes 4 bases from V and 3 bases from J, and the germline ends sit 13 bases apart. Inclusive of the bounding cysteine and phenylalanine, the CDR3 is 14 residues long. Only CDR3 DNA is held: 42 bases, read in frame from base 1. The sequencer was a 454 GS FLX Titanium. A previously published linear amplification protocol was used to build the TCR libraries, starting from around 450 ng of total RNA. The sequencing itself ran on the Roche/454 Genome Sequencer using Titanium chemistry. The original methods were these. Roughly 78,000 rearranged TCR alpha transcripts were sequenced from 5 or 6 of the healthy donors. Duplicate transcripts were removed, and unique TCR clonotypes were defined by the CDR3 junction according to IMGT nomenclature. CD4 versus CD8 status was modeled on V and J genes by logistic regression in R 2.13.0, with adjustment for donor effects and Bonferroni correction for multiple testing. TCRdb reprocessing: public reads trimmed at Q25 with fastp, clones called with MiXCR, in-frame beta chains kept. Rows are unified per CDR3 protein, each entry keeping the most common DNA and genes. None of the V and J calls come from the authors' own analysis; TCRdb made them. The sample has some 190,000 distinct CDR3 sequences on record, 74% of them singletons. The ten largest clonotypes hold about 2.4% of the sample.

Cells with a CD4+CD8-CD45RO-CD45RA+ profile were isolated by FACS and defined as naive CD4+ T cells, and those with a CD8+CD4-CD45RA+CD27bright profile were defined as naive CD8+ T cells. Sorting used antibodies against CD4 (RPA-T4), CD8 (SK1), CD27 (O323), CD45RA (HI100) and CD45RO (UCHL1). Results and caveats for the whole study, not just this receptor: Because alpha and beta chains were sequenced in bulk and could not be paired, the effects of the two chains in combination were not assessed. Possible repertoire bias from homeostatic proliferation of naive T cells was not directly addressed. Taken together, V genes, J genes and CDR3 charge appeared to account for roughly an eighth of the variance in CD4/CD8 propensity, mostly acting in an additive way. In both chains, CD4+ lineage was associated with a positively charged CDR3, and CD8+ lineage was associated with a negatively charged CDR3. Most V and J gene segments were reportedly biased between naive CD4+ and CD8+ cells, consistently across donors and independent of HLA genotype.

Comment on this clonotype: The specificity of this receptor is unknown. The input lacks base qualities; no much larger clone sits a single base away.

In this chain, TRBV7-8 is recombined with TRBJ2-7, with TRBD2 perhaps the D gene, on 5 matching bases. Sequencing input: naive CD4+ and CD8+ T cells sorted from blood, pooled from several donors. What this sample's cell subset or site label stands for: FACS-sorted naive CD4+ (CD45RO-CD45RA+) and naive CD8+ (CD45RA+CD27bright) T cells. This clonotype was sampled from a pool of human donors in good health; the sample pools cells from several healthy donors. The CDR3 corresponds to CASSSGLEIYEQYF. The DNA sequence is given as TGTGCCAGCAGCTCCGGACTGGAAATCTACGAGCAGTACTTC.